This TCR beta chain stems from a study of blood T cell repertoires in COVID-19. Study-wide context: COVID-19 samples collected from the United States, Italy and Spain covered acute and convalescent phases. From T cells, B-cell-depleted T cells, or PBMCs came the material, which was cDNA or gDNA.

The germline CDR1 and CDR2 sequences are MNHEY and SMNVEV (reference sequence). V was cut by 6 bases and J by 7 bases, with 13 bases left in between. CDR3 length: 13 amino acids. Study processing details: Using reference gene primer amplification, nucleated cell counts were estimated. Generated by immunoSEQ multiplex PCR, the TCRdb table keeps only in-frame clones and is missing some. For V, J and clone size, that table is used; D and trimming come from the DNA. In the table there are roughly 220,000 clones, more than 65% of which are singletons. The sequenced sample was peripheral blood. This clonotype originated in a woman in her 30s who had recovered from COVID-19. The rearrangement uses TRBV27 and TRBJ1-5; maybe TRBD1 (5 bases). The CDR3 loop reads CASSVWGGQPQHF. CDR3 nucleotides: TGTGCCAGCAGCGTATGGGGGGGGCAGCCCCAGCATTTT.